Detailed here is one T cell receptor (beta chain). Antigen: not known. The entry originates in a study of shared clonotypes between healthy human individuals. Findings of the study overall: Genetic and exposure-history diversity was limited by the small donor number. Some naive CD4 clonotypes, around 5%, turned up in common across a handful of donors. Relative to memory subsets, naive subsets generally showed larger estimated richness.

The assay was immunoSEQ multiplex PCR, and TCRdb's table has in-frame clones only and misses some. The sample lists approximately 2.4 million clones, nearly 97% occurring once. With V trimmed by 5 bases and J by 11 bases, 9 bases remained unmatched. Germline CDR1 is GTSNPN and CDR2 is SVGIG (reference sequence). The CDR3 is made up of 12 amino acids. Sequenced input: naive CD4+ T cells sorted from blood. Subset given: CD45RA+ positively selected. This sequence joins TRBV30 and TRBJ2-7; the match to TRBD1 covers 10 bases. The TCR originated in a young man in good health. DNA of the CDR3: TGTGCCTGGGGCGGACAGGGGGGGAAAGAGTACTTC. Amino acid sequence: CAWGGQGGKEYF. Full variable domain (remainder filled in from reference TRBV30 and TRBJ2-7): SQTIHQWPATLVQPVGSPLSLECTVEGTSNPNLYWYRQAAGRGLQLLFYSVGIGQISSEVPQNLSASRPQDRQFILSSKKLLLSDSGFYLCAWGGQGGKEYFGPGTRLTVT.